This T cell receptor (beta chain) was documented in a study of T-cell memory formation after mild COVID-19. Broader study findings: Among clones contracting day 15 to 85, CD4/CD8 was balanced, whereas later expanders leaned CD4+. CD4+ contracting clones lay mainly in CM and EM, CD8+ ones in EMRA.

With respect to this clonotype: As yet, its antigen is unknown.

Libraries for TCRalpha and TCRbeta carried sample barcodes and unique molecular identifiers via 5'RACE. Each CDR3 protein gets one entry after TCRdb re-called the 5' RACE reads with MiXCR. The sample records approximately 290,000 distinct CDR3 sequences, roughly 8% being singletons. The CDR3 covers 15 residues. The germline gives CDR1 LNHNV, CDR2 YYDKDF (reference sequence). The V end was cut by 3 bases, the J end by 0 bases, with 10 bases between. V is TRBV15 and J is TRBJ2-3; either TRBD1 or TRBD2 may fit D (5 bases each). The clonotype comes from a young man who had mild COVID-19 (a few samples of this study predate the infection). Cell type and time point are not known. Sequencing was carried out using PBMCs or a T cell subset sorted from them (not recorded which). The CDR3 loop reads CATSSGGASTDTQYF. In nucleotides, the CDR3 is TGTGCCACCAGCAGTGGGGGAGCTAGCACAGATACGCAGTATTTT.